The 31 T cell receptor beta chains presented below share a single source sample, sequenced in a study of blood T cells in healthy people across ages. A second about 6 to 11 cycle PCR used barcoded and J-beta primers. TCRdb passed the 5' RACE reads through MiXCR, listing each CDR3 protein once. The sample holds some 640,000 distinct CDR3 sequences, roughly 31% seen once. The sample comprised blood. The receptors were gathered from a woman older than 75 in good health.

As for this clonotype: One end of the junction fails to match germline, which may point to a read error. Written as DNA, the CDR3 is TGTTCCAGCAGCTTAGTGGCTAGCGGGGGGTCGGAGACCCAGTACTTC. Its translation: CSSSLVASGGSETQYF. The J gene is TRBJ2-7, the V gene TRBV7-6; 11 positions agree with TRBD2. Near its end, the DNA agrees better with TRBJ2-5, so the J call may be wrong. This CDR3 has 16 amino acids. The germline CDR1 and CDR2 sequences are SGHVS and FNYEAQ.

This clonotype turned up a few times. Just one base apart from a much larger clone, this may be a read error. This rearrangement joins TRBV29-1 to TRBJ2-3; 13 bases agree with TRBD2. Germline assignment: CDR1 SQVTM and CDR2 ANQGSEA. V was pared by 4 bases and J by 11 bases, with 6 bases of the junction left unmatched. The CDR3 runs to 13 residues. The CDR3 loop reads CSVVTSGGGVQYF. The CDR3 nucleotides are TGCAGCGTTGTAACTAGCGGGGGGGGCGTGCAGTATTTT.

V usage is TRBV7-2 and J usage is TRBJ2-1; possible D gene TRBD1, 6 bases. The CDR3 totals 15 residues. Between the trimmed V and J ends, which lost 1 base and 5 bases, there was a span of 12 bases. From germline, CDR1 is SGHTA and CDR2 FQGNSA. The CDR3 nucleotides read TGTGCCAGCAGCTTAGACAGGGCTAGCAACAATGAGCAGTTCTTC. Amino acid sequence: CASSLDRASNNEQFF.

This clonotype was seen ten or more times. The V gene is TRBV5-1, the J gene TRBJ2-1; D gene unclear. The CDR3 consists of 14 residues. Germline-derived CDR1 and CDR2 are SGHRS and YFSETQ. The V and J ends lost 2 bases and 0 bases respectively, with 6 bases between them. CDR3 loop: CASSFKVSYNEQFF. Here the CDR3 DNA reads TGCGCCAGCAGCTTCAAGGTCTCCTACAATGAGCAGTTCTTC.

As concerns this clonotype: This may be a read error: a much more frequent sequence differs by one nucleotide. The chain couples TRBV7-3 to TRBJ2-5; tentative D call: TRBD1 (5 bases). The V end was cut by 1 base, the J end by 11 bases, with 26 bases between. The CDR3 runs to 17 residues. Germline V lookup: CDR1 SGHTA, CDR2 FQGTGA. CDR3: CASSLRATRQIPYEQYF. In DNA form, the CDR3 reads TGTGCCAGCAGCTTAAGGGCTACCAGACAGATCCCCTATGAGCAGTACTTC.

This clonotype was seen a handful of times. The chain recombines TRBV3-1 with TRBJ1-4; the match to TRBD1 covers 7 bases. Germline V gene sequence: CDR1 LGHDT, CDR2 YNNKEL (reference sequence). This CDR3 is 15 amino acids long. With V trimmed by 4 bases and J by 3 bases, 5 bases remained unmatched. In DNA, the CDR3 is TGTGCCAGCAGCCTCGAGAGGGGGCCTAATGAAAAACTGTTTTTT. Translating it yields CASSLERGPNEKLFF.

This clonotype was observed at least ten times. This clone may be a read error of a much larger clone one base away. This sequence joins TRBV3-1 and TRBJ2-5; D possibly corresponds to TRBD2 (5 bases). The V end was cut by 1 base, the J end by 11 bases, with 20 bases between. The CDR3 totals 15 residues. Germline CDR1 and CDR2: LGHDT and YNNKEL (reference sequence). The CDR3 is CASSQGGLGYNEQYF. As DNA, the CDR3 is TGTGCCAGCAGCCAAGGCGGGCTCGGGTACAATGAGCAGTACTTC.

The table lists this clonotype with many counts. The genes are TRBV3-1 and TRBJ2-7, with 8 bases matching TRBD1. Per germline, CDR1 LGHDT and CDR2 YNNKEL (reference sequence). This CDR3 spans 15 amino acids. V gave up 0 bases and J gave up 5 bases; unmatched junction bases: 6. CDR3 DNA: TGTGCCAGCAGCCAAGAAGGGCAGGGGGCTGACGAGCAGTACTTC. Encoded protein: CASSQEGQGADEQYF.

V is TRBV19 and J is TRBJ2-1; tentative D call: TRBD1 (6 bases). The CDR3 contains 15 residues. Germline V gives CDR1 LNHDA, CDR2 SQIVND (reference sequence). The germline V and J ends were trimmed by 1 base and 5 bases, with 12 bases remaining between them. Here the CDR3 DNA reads TGTGCCAGTAGTATAGGGCCAAGGGACAACAATGAGCAGTTCTTC. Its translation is CASSIGPRDNNEQFF.

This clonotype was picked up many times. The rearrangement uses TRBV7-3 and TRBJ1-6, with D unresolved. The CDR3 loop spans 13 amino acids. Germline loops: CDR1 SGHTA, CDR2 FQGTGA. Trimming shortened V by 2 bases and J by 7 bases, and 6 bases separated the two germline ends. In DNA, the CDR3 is TGTGCCAGCAGCTTACGGTTGAATTCACCCCTCCACTTT. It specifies CASSLRLNSPLHF.

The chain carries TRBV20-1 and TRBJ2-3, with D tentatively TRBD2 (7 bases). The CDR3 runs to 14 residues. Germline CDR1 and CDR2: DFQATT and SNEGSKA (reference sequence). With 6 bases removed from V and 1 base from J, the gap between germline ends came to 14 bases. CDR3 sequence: CSARGGARTDTQYF. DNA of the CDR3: TGCAGTGCCCGAGGGGGGGCCCGCACAGATACGCAGTATTTT.

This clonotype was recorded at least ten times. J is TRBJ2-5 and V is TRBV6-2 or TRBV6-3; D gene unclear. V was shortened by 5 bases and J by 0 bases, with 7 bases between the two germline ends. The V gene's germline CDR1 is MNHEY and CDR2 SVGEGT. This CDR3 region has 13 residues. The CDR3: CASSPYYQETQYF. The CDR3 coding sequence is TGTGCCAGCAGTCCATACTACCAAGAGACCCAGTACTTC.

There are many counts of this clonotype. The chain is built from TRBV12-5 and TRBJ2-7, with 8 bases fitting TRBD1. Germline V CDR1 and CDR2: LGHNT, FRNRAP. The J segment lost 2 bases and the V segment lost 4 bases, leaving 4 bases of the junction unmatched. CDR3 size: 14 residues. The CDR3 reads CASGSSGGPYEQYF. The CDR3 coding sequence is TGTGCTAGTGGTTCCTCAGGGGGCCCCTACGAGCAGTACTTC.

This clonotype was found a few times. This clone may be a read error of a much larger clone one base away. DNA for the CDR3: TGTGCCGGCAGCCGCTTCGGGGACAGCTCCTACGAGCAGTACTTC. It encodes CAGSRFGDSSYEQYF. The V gene is TRBV6-5, the J gene TRBJ2-7; TRBD1 aligns across 7 bases. The germline V gene has CDR1 MNHEY and CDR2 SVGAGI. The CDR3 is made up of 15 amino acids.

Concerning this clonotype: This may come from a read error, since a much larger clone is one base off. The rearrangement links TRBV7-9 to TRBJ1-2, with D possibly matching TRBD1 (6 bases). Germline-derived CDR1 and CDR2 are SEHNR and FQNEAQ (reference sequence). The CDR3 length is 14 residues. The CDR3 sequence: CAGSLDRQDYGYTF. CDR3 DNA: TGTGCCGGCAGCTTAGATCGACAGGACTATGGCTACACCTTC.

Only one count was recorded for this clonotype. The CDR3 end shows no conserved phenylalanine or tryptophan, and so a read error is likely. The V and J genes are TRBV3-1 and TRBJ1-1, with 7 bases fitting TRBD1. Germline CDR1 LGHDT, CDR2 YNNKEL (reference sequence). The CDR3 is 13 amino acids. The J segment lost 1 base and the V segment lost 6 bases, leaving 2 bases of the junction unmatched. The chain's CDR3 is CASRQGTNTEAFL. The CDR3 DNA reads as TGTGCCAGCAGACAGGGGACGAACACTGAAGCTTTCTTG.

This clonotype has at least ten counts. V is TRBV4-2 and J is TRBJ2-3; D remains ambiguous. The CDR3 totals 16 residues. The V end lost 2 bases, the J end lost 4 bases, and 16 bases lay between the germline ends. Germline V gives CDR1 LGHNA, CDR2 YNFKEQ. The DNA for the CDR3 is TGTGCCAGCAGCCAACCTAACCCAAGGCGCCCAGATACGCAGTATTTT. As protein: CASSQPNPRRPDTQYF.

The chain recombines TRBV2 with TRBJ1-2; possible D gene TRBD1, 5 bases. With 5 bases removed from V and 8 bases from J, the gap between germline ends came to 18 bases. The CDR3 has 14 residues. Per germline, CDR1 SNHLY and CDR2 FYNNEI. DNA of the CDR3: TGTGCCAGCAGTCTCCAGGGTTCCCTCGCGGGCTACACCTTC. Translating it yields CASSLQGSLAGYTF.

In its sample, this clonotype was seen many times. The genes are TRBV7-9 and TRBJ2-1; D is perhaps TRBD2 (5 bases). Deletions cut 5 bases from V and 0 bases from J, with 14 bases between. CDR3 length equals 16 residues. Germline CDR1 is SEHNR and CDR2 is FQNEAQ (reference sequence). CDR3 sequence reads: CASSPPAVSSYNEQFF. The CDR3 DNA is TGTGCCAGCAGCCCCCCAGCGGTAAGCTCCTACAATGAGCAGTTCTTC. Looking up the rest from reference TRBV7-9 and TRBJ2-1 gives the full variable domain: DTGVSQNPRHKITKRGQNVTFRCDPISEHNRLYWYRQTLGQGPEFLTYFQNEAQLEKSRLLSDRFSAERPKGSFSTLEIQRTEQGDSAMYLCASSPPAVSSYNEQFFGPGTRLTVL.

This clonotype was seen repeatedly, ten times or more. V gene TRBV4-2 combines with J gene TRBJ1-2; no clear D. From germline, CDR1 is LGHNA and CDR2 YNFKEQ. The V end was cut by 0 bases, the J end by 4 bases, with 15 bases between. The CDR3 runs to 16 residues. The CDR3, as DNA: TGTGCCAGCAGCCAAGACAATCCCCCAAGCCCCTATGGCTACACCTTC. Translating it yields CASSQDNPPSPYGYTF.

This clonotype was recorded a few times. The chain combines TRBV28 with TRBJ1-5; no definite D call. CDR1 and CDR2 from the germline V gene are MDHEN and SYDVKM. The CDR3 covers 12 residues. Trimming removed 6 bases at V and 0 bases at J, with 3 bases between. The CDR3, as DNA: TGTGCCAGCAGGACTAGCAATCAGCCCCAGCATTTT. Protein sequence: CASRTSNQPQHF. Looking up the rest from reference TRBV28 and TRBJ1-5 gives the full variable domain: DVKVTQSSRYLVKRTGEKVFLECVQDMDHENMFWYRQDPGLGLRLIYFSYDVKMKEKGDIPEGYSVSREKKERFSLILESASTNQTSMYLCASRTSNQPQHFGDGTRLSIL.

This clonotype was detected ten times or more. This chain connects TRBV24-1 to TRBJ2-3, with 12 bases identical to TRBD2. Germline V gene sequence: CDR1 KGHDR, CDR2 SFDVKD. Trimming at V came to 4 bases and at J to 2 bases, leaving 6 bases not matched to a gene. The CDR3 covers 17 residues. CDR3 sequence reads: CATSDPLAGGLTDTQYF. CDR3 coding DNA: TGTGCCACCAGTGACCCACTAGCGGGGGGACTCACAGATACGCAGTATTTT.

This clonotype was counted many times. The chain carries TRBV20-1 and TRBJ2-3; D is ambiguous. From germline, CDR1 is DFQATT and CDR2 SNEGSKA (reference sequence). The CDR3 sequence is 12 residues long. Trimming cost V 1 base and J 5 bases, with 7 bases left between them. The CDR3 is CSARGFQDTQYF. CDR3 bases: TGCAGTGCTAGAGGGTTTCAAGATACGCAGTATTTT.

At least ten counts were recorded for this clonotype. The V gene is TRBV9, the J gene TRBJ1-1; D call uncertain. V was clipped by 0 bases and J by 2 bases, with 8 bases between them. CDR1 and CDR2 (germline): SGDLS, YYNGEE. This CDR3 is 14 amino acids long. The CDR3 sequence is CASSVDAGNTEAFF. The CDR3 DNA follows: TGTGCCAGCAGCGTAGACGCGGGAAACACTGAAGCTTTCTTT.

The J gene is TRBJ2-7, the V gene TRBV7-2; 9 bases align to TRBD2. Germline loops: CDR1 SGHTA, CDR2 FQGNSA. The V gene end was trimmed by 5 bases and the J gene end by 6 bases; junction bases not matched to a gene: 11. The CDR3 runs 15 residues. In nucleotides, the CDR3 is TGTGCCAGCAGCCCCCTCGGTAGCGGGGGACGCGAGCAGTACTTC. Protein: CASSPLGSGGREQYF.

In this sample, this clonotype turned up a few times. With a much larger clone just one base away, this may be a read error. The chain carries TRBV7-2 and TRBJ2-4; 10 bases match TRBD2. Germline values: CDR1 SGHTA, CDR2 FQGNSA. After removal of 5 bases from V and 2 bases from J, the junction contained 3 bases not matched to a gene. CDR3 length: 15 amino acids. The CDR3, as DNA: TGTGCCAGCAGCCCTAGCGGGGGCCCCAAAAACATTCAGTACTTC. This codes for CASSPSGGPKNIQYF. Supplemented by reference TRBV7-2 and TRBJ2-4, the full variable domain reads GAGVSQSPSNKVTEKGKDVELRCDPISGHTALYWYRQSLGQGLEFLIYFQGNSAPDKSGLPSDRFSAERTGGSVSTLTIQRTQQEDSAVYLCASSPSGGPKNIQYFGAGTRLSVL.

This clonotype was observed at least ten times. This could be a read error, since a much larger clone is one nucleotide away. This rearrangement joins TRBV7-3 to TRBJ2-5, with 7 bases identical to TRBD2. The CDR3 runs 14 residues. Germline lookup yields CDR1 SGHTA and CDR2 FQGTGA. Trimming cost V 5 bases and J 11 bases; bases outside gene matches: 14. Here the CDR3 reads CASSQAGRSNEQYF. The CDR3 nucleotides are TGTGCCAGCAGCCAAGCGGGGCGGAGCAATGAGCAGTACTTC. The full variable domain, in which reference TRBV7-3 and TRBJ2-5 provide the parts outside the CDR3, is GAGVSQTPSNKVTEKGKYVELRCDPISGHTALYWYRQSLGQGPEFLIYFQGTGAADDSGLPNDRFFAVRPEGSVSTLKIQRTERGDSAVYLCASSQAGRSNEQYFGPGTRLLVL.

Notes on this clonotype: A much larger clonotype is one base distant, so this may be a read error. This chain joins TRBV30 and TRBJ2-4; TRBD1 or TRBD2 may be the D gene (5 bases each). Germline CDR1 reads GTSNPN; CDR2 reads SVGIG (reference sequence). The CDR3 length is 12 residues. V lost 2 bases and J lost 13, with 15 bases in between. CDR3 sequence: CAWSPKWDAQYF. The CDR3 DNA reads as TGTGCCTGGAGTCCCAAATGGGACGCGCAGTACTTC.

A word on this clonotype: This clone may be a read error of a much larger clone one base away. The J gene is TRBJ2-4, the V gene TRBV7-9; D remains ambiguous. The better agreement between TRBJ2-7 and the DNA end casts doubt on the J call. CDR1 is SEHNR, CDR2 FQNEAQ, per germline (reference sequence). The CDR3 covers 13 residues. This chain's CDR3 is CASSRNLLGEQYF. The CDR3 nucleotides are TGTGCCAGCAGTCGAAACCTACTGGGCGAGCAGTACTTC.

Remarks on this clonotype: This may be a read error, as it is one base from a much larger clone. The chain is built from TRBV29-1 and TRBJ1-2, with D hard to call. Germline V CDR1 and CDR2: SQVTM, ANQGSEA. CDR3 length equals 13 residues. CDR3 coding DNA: TGCAGCATTGAGAGAGACACCCGAGAGGGCTACACCTTC. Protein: CSIERDTREGYTF.

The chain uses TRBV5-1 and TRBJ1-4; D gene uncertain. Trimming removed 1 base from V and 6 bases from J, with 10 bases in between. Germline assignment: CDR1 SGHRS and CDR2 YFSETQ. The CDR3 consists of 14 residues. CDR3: CASSLWDNDEKLFF. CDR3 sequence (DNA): TGCGCCAGCAGCTTGTGGGATAATGATGAAAAACTGTTTTTT.